This TCR beta chain came from a study of blood T cell repertoires in COVID-19. Whole-study context: Acute and convalescent COVID-19 samples came from the United States, Italy and Spain.

The CDR3 has 13 amino acids. V lost 0 bases, J lost 8 bases, and 8 bases lay in between. Germline V CDR1 and CDR2: ENHRY, SYGVKD. Methods used by the authors: How many nucleated cells were present was estimated from reference gene primer amplification. Assay: immunoSEQ multiplex PCR; the TCRdb copy retains only in-frame clones and omits some. V and J calls and clone size are copied from that table; D and trimming were computed from the DNA. The sample has some 200,000 clones, about 80% seen once. The source material was PBMCs or T cells enriched from blood (not recorded which). The chain employs TRBV10-3 and TRBJ2-1; D unresolved. The receptor was derived from a man aged 35-49 years who had recovered from COVID-19. CDR3 sequence (DNA): TGTGCCATCAGTGAGTCTAGTGGTCATGAGCAGTTCTTC. This sequence encodes CAISESSGHEQFF.